The entry below gives a single T cell receptor (beta chain) sequence along with its context. Under the authors' procedure: Quantification of nucleated cells was approximated via reference gene primer amplification. Here immunoSEQ multiplex PCR was the method, and the copy in TCRdb shows in-frame clones only, minus some. V and J calls and clone size are those listed in that table; D and trimming were worked out from the DNA. The sample holds roughly 180,000 clones, approximately 80% seen once. The sample originates from a study of blood T cell repertoires in COVID-19. Across the whole study: In each case, the material was cDNA or gDNA derived from T cells, B-cell-depleted T cells, or PBMCs.

Trimming took 4 bases from V and 4 from J, leaving 9 bases between them. There are 13 residues in the CDR3. The germline gives CDR1 MNHEY, CDR2 SVGAGI. The sample comprised peripheral blood. This receptor was obtained from a woman in her thirties or forties with COVID-19, enrolled during active disease. This chain links TRBV6-5 with TRBJ2-3, with D possibly being TRBD1 (6 bases). CDR3: CASSLTGADTQYF. The CDR3 region has the DNA TGTGCCAGCAGTTTGACAGGTGCAGATACGCAGTATTTT.